The 30 T cell receptor beta chains below were found in one sample sequenced in a study of CD8+CD57+ T cells in acquired aplastic anemia. The study profiled TCR beta VDJ and CDR3 using genomic DNA as template. TCRdb ran MiXCR on the reads and lists one entry per CDR3 protein. This sample has 65,000 or so distinct CDR3 sequences, with about 50% found just once. Sequencing was carried out using sorted CD4+, CD8+, or CD8+CD57+ T cells (not recorded which) from PBMCs. The receptors were sampled from a human donor in good health, serving as a control.

The chain joins TRBV20-1 to TRBJ2-5; TRBD2 matches at 13 bases. Trimming cost V 6 bases and J 7 bases; bases outside gene matches: 14. The CDR3 has 16 amino acids. Looked up from germline, CDR1 is DFQATT and CDR2 is SNEGSKA (reference sequence). In nucleotides, the CDR3 is TGCAGTGCGAGGACTAGCGGGAGTAGTCCGGTGGGGACCCAGTACTTC. It encodes CSARTSGSSPVGTQYF.

This clonotype was seen only a few times. The chain combines TRBV29-1 with TRBJ1-2; possible D gene TRBD1, 5 bases. Germline CDR1 is SQVTM and CDR2 is ANQGSEA. The CDR3 is 11 amino acids. Trimming took 4 bases from V and 7 from J, leaving 10 bases between them. CDR3 residues: CSVVGGRGYTF. In DNA, the CDR3 is TGCAGCGTTGTCGGGGGTCGTGGCTACACCTTC.

The rearrangement uses TRBV20-1 and TRBJ1-6, with 7 nucleotides matching TRBD1. V dropped 7 bases and J dropped 3; count of bases not matched to a gene: 3. Per the germline V gene, CDR1 is DFQATT and CDR2 is SNEGSKA (reference sequence). This CDR3 spans 13 amino acids. CDR3 sequence reads: CSGGDSYNSPLHF. CDR3 in DNA: TGCAGTGGCGGGGACAGCTATAATTCACCCCTCCACTTT.

The table lists this clonotype with a few counts. J is TRBJ1-2 and V is TRBV10-3; D is ambiguous. CDR3 length: 12 residues. Germline CDR1 reads ENHRY; CDR2 reads SYGVKD. V was cut by 0 bases and J by 7 bases, with 6 bases left in between. The CDR3 here is CAISESGFGYTF. CDR3 coding DNA: TGTGCCATCAGTGAGTCTGGGTTTGGCTACACCTTC.

Many counts were recorded for this clonotype. V usage is TRBV30 and J usage is TRBJ2-7; D may be TRBD1 or TRBD2 (6 bases each). Germline values: CDR1 GTSNPN, CDR2 SVGIG (reference sequence). The CDR3 is 14 residues long. The V end lost 4 bases, the J end lost 0 bases, and 13 bases lay between the germline ends. Here the CDR3 reads CAWNRGGISYEQYF. CDR3 nucleotide sequence: TGTGCCTGGAACCGAGGGGGGATCTCCTACGAGCAGTACTTC.

This clonotype was detected many times. The rearrangement links TRBV12-3 or TRBV12-4 to TRBJ2-2; D gene ambiguous. The CDR3 covers 13 residues. V shed 1 base and J shed 6 bases, with 6 bases lying between them. CDR3 protein: CASSLGVSGELFF. The DNA of the CDR3 is TGTGCCAGCAGTTTAGGGGTCTCCGGGGAGCTGTTTTTT.

This chain links TRBV29-1 with TRBJ2-5, with D tentatively TRBD2 (6 bases). V gave up 7 bases and J gave up 1 base, with 16 bases separating them. CDR1 is SQVTM and CDR2 is ANQGSEA in the germline V gene. The CDR3 runs 14 residues. The CDR3 spells CSGGDLPFQETQYF. In DNA form, the CDR3 reads TGCAGCGGGGGGGACTTACCTTTCCAAGAGACCCAGTACTTC.

Relative to its sample, this clonotype is medium-sized. J is TRBJ2-7 and V is TRBV7-3; D is unclear. Germline V CDR1 and CDR2: SGHTA, FQGTGA. The V and J ends lost 3 bases and 9 bases respectively, with 12 bases between them. The CDR3 runs to 12 residues. CDR3 nucleotide sequence: TGTGCCAGCAGCTTGAAGGAGTCAGGGCAGTACTTC. It translates to CASSLKESGQYF.

The CDR3 region is CSVDLTGGKGYTF. In DNA form, the CDR3 reads TGCAGCGTTGACCTGACAGGGGGGAAGGGCTACACCTTC. This sequence joins TRBV29-1 and TRBJ1-2; TRBD1 aligns across 9 bases. The CDR3 is 13 amino acids. Germline loops: CDR1 SQVTM, CDR2 ANQGSEA. Trimming at V came to 3 bases and at J to 8 bases, leaving 7 bases not matched to a gene.

In its sample, this clonotype was seen a few times. V gene TRBV2 combines with J gene TRBJ1-1; D may be TRBD1 (5 bases). Per the germline V gene, CDR1 is SNHLY and CDR2 is FYNNEI. This CDR3 has 13 residues. The CDR3 loop is CSGSEGQNTEAFF. CDR3 nucleotide sequence: TGTTCCGGCAGTGAAGGACAGAACACTGAAGCTTTCTTT.

This clonotype was seen repeatedly, ten times or more. The J gene is TRBJ2-1, the V gene TRBV20-1, with D possibly being TRBD2 (5 bases). Deletions cut 1 base from V and 4 bases from J, with 20 bases between. The CDR3 is 17 residues long. CDR1 DFQATT and CDR2 SNEGSKA come from the germline V gene (reference sequence). CDR3 in DNA: TGCAGTGCTAGAGGGGCAAAGACTAAGAGGATATACAATGAGCAGTTCTTC. Protein product: CSARGAKTKRIYNEQFF.

The chain links TRBV19 to TRBJ2-7; no definite D call. Trimming took 3 bases from V and 4 from J, leaving 10 bases between them. Germline CDR1 is LNHDA and CDR2 is SQIVND (reference sequence). The CDR3 sequence is 13 residues long. For the CDR3, the DNA is TGTGCCAGTAGTATCGTCCACCGATACGAGCAGTACTTC. Translating gives CASSIVHRYEQYF.

This clonotype was picked up a small number of times. One end of the junction fails to match germline, which may point to a read error. This rearrangement joins TRBV3-1 to TRBJ1-1; 7 bases are a match to TRBD1. This CDR3 is built from 14 residues. Germline lookup yields CDR1 LGHDT and CDR2 YNNKEL (reference sequence). CDR3 loop: CAGSPSDRVTEAFF. Here the CDR3 DNA reads TGTGCCGGCAGCCCCTCCGACAGGGTTACTGAAGCTTTCTTT.

This chain uses TRBV24-1 with TRBJ1-5; a possible D gene is TRBD1 (6 bases). The CDR3 has 13 residues. Germline V gene data show CDR1 as KGHDR and CDR2 as SFDVKD. Trimming took 6 bases from V and 6 from J, leaving 11 bases between them. CDR3 sequence reads: CATSSRGLQPQHF. CDR3 sequence (DNA): TGTGCCACCAGTTCCCGGGGGCTTCAGCCCCAGCATTTT.

A few counts support this clonotype. The genes are TRBV11-2 and TRBJ2-4; 9 bases align to TRBD1. After removal of 1 base from V and 9 bases from J, the junction contained 7 bases not matched to a gene. The CDR3 is made up of 15 amino acids. Looked up from germline, CDR1 is SGHAT and CDR2 is FQNNGV. CDR3 sequence: CASSLVWTGVSIQYF. CDR3 DNA: TGTGCCAGCAGCTTAGTATGGACAGGGGTTAGCATTCAGTACTTC.

The gene calls are TRBV12-3 or TRBV12-4 and TRBJ1-6; tentative D call: TRBD1 (5 bases). V was clipped by 5 bases and J by 6 bases, with 14 bases between them. The length of the CDR3 is 15 residues. Here the CDR3 reads CASSLQAGGNSPLHF. CDR3 sequence (DNA): TGTGCCAGCAGTCTCCAAGCCGGGGGTAATTCACCCCTCCACTTT.

This clonotype occurred many times. The chain couples TRBV5-1 to TRBJ1-6; D ambiguous. The germline V gene has CDR1 SGHRS and CDR2 YFSETQ. The germline V and J ends were trimmed by 0 bases and 4 bases, with 11 bases remaining between them. The CDR3 is made up of 16 amino acids. The CDR3 sequence is CASSLAGVRYNSPLHF. The DNA for the CDR3 is TGCGCCAGCAGCTTGGCGGGAGTTCGATATAATTCACCCCTCCACTTT.

J is TRBJ2-5 and V is TRBV7-2, with 7 bases aligning to TRBD2. From germline, CDR1 is SGHTA and CDR2 FQGNSA. The CDR3 spans 15 residues. V shed 1 base and J 5 bases; nucleotides not matched to a gene: 7. The CDR3 loop is CASSLGLGEGETQYF. CDR3 nucleotides: TGTGCCAGCAGCTTAGGTTTAGGGGAGGGGGAGACCCAGTACTTC.

This clonotype was seen at least ten times. The rearrangement links TRBV30 to TRBJ2-3; a possible D gene is TRBD2 (5 bases). CDR1 is GTSNPN, CDR2 SVGIG, per germline (reference sequence). The CDR3 spans 13 residues. V was trimmed by 2 bases and J by 7 bases, leaving 13 bases between them. CDR3 bases: TGTGCCTGGAGTAACAGCGGATGGAATACGCAGTATTTT. Encoded protein: CAWSNSGWNTQYF.

At least ten counts were recorded for this clonotype. The rearrangement joins TRBV5-1 to TRBJ1-1; 7 bases map to TRBD1. Trimming removed 2 bases from V and 0 bases from J; junction bases left unmatched: 7. The CDR3 sequence is 16 residues long. Looked up from germline, CDR1 is SGHRS and CDR2 is YFSETQ. Here the CDR3 reads CASSLRQGGMNTEAFF. The CDR3, as DNA: TGCGCCAGCAGCTTAAGGCAGGGGGGAATGAACACTGAAGCTTTCTTT.

V usage is TRBV11-1 and J usage is TRBJ1-2, with 9 bases aligning to TRBD1. From germline, CDR1 is SGHAT and CDR2 FQDESV (reference sequence). V dropped 0 bases and J dropped 2; count of bases not matched to a gene: 7. The CDR3 runs to 17 residues. In nucleotides, the CDR3 is TGTGCCAGCAGCTTAGCCCGGGGGACAGGGCGGAACTATGGCTACACCTTC. It translates to CASSLARGTGRNYGYTF.

The chain employs TRBV2 and TRBJ2-7, with TRBD2 identical over 12 bases. The V segment lost 6 bases and the J segment 4 bases; nucleotides outside the gene matches: 13. Germline V gene data show CDR1 as SNHLY and CDR2 as FYNNEI. CDR3 length equals 17 residues. CDR3 DNA sequence: TGTGCCAGCAGGGTTTCTAGCGGGAGGGCCATTGTATACGAGCAGTACTTC. Translation: CASRVSSGRAIVYEQYF.

The V and J genes are TRBV25-1 and TRBJ2-1; 11 bases are a match to TRBD2. CDR3 length equals 15 residues. The junction had 1 base not matched to a gene; V was cut back by 6 bases and J by 0 bases. From germline, CDR1 is MGHDK and CDR2 SYGVNS. DNA for the CDR3: TGTGCCAGCAGGACTAGCGGGAACTCCTACAATGAGCAGTTCTTC. Protein product: CASRTSGNSYNEQFF.

With respect to this clonotype: This likely comes from a read error, as the CDR3 has no conserved phenylalanine or tryptophan at its end. This chain joins TRBV20-1 and TRBJ1-2; D not certain. The V and J ends lost 3 bases and 6 bases respectively, with 14 bases between them. CDR1 is DFQATT, CDR2 SNEGSKA, per germline (reference sequence). The CDR3 is 13 amino acids. This CDR3 is CSARTRNWDGYTL. The CDR3 nucleotides are TGCAGTGCTAGGACAAGGAATTGGGATGGCTACACCCTC.

The chain has TRBV29-1 and TRBJ1-1; D is ambiguous. The V gene's germline CDR1 is SQVTM and CDR2 ANQGSEA. The CDR3 is 12 residues long. V shed 5 bases and J shed 1 base, with 8 bases lying between them. This CDR3 reads CSVYPTNTEAFF. The DNA of the CDR3 is TGCAGCGTTTACCCGACGAACACTGAAGCTTTCTTT.

The J gene is TRBJ2-7, the V gene TRBV20-1; D possibly uses TRBD1 or TRBD2 (5 bases each). With 3 bases removed from V and 2 bases from J, the gap between germline ends came to 20 bases. Germline V lookup: CDR1 DFQATT, CDR2 SNEGSKA (reference sequence). The CDR3 extends over 16 amino acids. The CDR3 DNA reads as TGCAGTGCTAGGCGAGGGGCGAGACGGCGGACCTACGAGCAGTACTTC. Its translation is CSARRGARRRTYEQYF.

This clonotype was recorded at least ten times. This chain links TRBV6-7 with TRBJ2-2, with 10 bases lining up with TRBD1. TRBV6-7 carries the ORF label, with uncertain function. The V and J ends lost 2 bases and 0 bases, in that order; junction bases with no gene match: 3. CDR3 length equals 17 residues. DNA of the CDR3: TGTGCCAGCAGTTACCGGACAGGGGGTACGAACACCGGGGAGCTGTTTTTT. Translation: CASSYRTGGTNTGELFF.

This chain links TRBV7-6 with TRBJ1-5; weak D call: TRBD1 (6 bases). The ends were cut back, 5 bases at V and 5 bases at J, with 16 bases in the middle. This CDR3 spans 15 amino acids. Looked up from germline, CDR1 is SGHVS and CDR2 is FNYEAQ. CDR3 sequence: CASSLKGVGYQPQHF. CDR3 coding DNA: TGTGCCAGCAGCCTAAAGGGGGTCGGGTATCAGCCCCAGCATTTT.

The chain joins TRBV9 to TRBJ1-2; 10 bases align to TRBD1. Germline V CDR1 and CDR2: SGDLS, YYNGEE. The CDR3 spans 13 residues. After removal of 3 bases from V and 6 bases from J, the junction contained 2 bases not matched to a gene. The chain's CDR3 is CASSGDRGNGYTF. Here the CDR3 DNA reads TGTGCCAGCAGCGGGGACAGGGGAAATGGCTACACCTTC.

The chain recombines TRBV5-1 with TRBJ2-7; TRBD2 matches at 13 bases. Looked up from germline, CDR1 is SGHRS and CDR2 is YFSETQ. The CDR3 is 14 amino acids. After removal of 4 bases from V and 9 bases from J, the junction contained 7 bases not matched to a gene. The CDR3 nucleotides read TGCGCCAGCAGCCGGACTAGCGGGAGTTCCGGGCAGTACTTC. Amino acid sequence: CASSRTSGSSGQYF.